These T cell receptor beta chains were read from a single sample in a study of T cell responses to AZD1222 COVID-19 vaccine. Generated by immunoSEQ multiplex PCR, the TCRdb table keeps only in-frame clones and is missing some. Seen here are 80,000 or so clones, roughly 87% observed once, and the top ten hold more than 4.5%. The sequenced sample was peripheral blood, obtained on day 0 of MenACWY control vaccination. Source of these receptors: an adult in good health. Both conserved end residues are part of each CDR3. D genes are given only for firm matches. Rows may omit the clone size; those that give it use once, few, many or a size class.

D gene: -; J gene: TRBJ1-1; V gene: TRBV4-1; clone size: -; CDR3 DNA: TGCGCCAGCAGCCAAGATCGGTCCAGGGAGGTTGAAGCTTTCTTT; CDR3 protein: CASSQDRSREVEAFF
D gene: -; J gene: TRBJ1-1; V gene: TRBV27; clone size: -; CDR3 DNA: TGTGCCACCTACCTCCTCGCAGGAAAGAACACTGAAGCTTTCTTT; CDR3 protein: CATYLLAGKNTEAFF
D gene: -; J gene: TRBJ1-2; V gene: TRBV5-1; clone size: -; CDR3 DNA: TGCGCCAGCAGCTTGGACTTTAACTATGGCTACACCTTC; CDR3 protein: CASSLDFNYGYTF
D gene: -; J gene: TRBJ1-1; V gene: TRBV7-2; clone size: -; CDR3 DNA: TGTGCCAGCAGCTTAGTGGGGGCGCGGACTGAAGCTTTCTTT; CDR3 protein: CASSLVGARTEAFF
D gene: -; J gene: TRBJ1-1; V gene: TRBV4-3; clone size: -; CDR3 DNA: TGCGCCAGCAGCCAATTACGGGGGGGGTACACTGAAGCTTTCTTT; CDR3 protein: CASSQLRGGYTEAFF
D gene: -; J gene: TRBJ1-2; V gene: TRBV19; clone size: -; CDR3 DNA: TGTGCCAGTAGTATAGATAAGGGACCCATCTATGGCTACACCTTC; CDR3 protein: CASSIDKGPIYGYTF
D gene: -; J gene: TRBJ1-5; V gene: TRBV7-2; clone size: once; CDR3 DNA: TGTGCCAGCAGCGCACAGACCTATCAGCCCCAGCATTTT; CDR3 protein: CASSAQTYQPQHF
D gene: TRBD1; J gene: TRBJ2-2; V gene: TRBV4-1; clone size: -; CDR3 DNA: TGCGCCAGCAGCCAAGGAAGTGGGACAGGGAGGTCCGGGGAGCTGTTTTTT; CDR3 protein: CASSQGSGTGRSGELFF
D gene: -; J gene: TRBJ2-1; V gene: TRBV30; clone size: once; CDR3 DNA: TGTGCCCGCGGGTCAGGGTACAATGAGCAGTTCTTC; CDR3 protein: CARGSGYNEQFF
D gene: -; J gene: TRBJ1-1; V gene: TRBV7-2; clone size: -; CDR3 DNA: TGTGCCAGCAGCCCGTGGGGGGGCGGGGGACCTGAAGCTTTCTTT; CDR3 protein: CASSPWGGGGPEAFF
D gene: -; J gene: TRBJ2-3; V gene: TRBV7-2; clone size: -; CDR3 DNA: TGTGCCAGCAGACCAACTAGTTCCGCAGATACGCAGTATTTT; CDR3 protein: CASRPTSSADTQYF
D gene: -; J gene: TRBJ1-5; V gene: TRBV6-5; clone size: once; CDR3 DNA: TGTGCCAGCTCCAGGGATCCCAATCAGCCCCAGCATTTT; CDR3 protein: CASSRDPNQPQHF
D gene: -; J gene: TRBJ2-2; V gene: TRBV4-3; clone size: -; CDR3 DNA: TGCGCCAGCAGCCAAGATCCGCGACAGGACACCGGGGAGCTGTTTTTT; CDR3 protein: CASSQDPRQDTGELFF